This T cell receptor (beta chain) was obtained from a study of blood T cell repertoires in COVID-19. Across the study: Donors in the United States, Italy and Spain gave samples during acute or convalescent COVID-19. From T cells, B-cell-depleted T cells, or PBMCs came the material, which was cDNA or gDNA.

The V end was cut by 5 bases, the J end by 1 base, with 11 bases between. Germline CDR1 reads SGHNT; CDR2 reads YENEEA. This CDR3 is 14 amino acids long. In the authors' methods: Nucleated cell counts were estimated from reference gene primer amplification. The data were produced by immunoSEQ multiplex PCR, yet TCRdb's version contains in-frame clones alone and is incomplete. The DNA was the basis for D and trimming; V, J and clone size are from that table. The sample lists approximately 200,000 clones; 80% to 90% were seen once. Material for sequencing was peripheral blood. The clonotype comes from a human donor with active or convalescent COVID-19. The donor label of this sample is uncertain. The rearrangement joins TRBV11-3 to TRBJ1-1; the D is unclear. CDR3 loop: CASSPQIPNTEAFF. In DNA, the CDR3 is TGTGCCAGCAGCCCCCAAATCCCGAACACTGAAGCTTTCTTT.